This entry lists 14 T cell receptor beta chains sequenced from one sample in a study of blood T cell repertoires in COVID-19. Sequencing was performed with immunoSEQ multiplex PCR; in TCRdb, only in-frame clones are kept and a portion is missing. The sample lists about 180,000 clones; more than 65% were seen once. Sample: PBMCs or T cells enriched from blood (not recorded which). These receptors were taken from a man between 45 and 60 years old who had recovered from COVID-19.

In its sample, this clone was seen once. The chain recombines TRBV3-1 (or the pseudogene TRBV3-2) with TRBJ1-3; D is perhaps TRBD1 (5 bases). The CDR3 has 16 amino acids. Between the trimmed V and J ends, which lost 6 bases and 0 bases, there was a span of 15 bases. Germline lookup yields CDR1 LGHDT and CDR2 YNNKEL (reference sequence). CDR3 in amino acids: CASSSKGLSSGNTIYF. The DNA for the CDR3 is TGTGCCAGCAGTTCAAAGGGACTGAGCTCTGGAAACACCATATATTTT.

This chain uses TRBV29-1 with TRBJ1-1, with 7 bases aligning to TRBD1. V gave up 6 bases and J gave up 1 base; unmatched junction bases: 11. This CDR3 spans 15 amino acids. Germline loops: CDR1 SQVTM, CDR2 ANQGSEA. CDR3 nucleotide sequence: TGCAGCGTGAACCGACAGGGCCGGGGGAACACTGAAGCTTTCTTT. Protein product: CSVNRQGRGNTEAFF. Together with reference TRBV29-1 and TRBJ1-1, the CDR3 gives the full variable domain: SAVISQKPSRDICQRGTSLTIQCQVDSQVTMMFWYRQQPGQSLTLIATANQGSEATYESGFVIDKFPISRPNLTFSTLTVSNMSPEDSSIYLCSVNRQGRGNTEAFFGQGTRLTVV.

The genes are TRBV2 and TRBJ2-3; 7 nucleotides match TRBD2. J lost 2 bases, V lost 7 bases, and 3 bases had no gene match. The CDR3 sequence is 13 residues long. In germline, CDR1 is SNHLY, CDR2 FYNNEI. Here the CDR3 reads CASNGGFTDTQYF. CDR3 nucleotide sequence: TGTGCCAGCAACGGGGGGTTCACAGATACGCAGTATTTT.

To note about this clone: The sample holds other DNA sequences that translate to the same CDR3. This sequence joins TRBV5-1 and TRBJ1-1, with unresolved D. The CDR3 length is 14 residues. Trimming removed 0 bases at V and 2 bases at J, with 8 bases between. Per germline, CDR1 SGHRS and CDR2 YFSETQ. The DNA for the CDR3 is TGCGCCAGCAGCTTGGGGCAGACAAACACTGAAGCTTTCTTT. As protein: CASSLGQTNTEAFF.

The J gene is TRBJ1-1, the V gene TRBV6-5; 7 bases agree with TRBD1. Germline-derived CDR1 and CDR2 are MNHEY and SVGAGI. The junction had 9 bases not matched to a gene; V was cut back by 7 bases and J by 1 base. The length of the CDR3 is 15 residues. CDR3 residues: CASTQTGYGNTEAFF. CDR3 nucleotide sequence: TGTGCCAGCACACAGACAGGGTACGGGAACACTGAAGCTTTCTTT.

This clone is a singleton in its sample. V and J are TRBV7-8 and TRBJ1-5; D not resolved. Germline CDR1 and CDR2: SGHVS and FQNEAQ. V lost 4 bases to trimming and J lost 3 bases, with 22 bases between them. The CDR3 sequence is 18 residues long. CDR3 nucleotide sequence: TGTGCCAGCAGCTCAGCACCGATATTACAGAGTCCCAATCAGCCCCAGCATTTT. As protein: CASSSAPILQSPNQPQHF. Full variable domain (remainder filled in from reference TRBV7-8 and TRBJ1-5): GAGVSQSPRYKVAKRGQDVALRCDPISGHVSLFWYQQALGQGPEFLTYFQNEAQLDKSGLPSDRFFAERPEGSVSTLKIQRTQQEDSAVYLCASSSAPILQSPNQPQHFGDGTRLSIL.

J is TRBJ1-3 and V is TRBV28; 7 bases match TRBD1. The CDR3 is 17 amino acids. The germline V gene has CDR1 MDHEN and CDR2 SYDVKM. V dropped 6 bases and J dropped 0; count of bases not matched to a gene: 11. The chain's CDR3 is CASSTPAGGPSGNTIYF. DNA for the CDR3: TGTGCCAGCAGCACGCCCGCAGGGGGACCCTCTGGAAACACCATATATTTT.

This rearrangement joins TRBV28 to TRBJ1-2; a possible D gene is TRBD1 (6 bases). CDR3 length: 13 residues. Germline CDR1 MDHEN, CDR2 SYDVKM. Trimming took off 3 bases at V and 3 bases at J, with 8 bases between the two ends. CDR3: CASSLKGDYGYTF. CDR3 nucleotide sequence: TGTGCCAGCAGTTTGAAGGGGGACTATGGCTACACCTTC.

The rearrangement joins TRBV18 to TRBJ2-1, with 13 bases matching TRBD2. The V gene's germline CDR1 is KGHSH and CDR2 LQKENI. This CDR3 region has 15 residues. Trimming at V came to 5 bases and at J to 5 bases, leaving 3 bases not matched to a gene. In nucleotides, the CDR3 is TGTGCCAGCTCAACTAGCGGGGGGGCAGACAATGAGCAGTTCTTC. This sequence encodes CASSTSGGADNEQFF.

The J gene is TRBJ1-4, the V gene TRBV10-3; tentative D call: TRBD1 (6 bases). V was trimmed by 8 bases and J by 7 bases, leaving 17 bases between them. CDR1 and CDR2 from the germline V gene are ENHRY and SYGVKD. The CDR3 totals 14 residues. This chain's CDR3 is CAIGDGTPSEKLFF. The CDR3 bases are TGTGCCATCGGAGATGGGACACCATCTGAAAAACTGTTTTTT.

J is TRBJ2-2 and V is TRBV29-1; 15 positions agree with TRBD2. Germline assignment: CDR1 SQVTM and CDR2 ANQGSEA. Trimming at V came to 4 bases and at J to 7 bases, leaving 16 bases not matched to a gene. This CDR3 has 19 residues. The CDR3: CSVGSFGTSGGLRGGELFF. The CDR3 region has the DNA TGCAGCGTTGGTTCATTCGGGACTAGCGGGGGGCTGCGCGGCGGGGAGCTGTTTTTT.

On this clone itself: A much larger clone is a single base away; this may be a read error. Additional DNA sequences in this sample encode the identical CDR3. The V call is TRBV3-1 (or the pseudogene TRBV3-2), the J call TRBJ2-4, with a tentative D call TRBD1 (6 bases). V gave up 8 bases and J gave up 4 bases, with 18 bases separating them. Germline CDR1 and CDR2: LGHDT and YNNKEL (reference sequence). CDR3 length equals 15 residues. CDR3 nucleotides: TGTGCCAGCCTGGGAAAAGGAGACAGGAAAAACATTCAGTACTTC. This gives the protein CASLGKGDRKNIQYF.

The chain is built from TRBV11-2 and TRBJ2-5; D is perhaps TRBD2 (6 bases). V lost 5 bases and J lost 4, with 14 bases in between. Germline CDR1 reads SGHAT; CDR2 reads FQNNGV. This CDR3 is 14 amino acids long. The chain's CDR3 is CASSLSGGRETQYF. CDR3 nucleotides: TGTGCCAGCAGCCTTAGTGGGGGGAGAGAGACCCAGTACTTC.

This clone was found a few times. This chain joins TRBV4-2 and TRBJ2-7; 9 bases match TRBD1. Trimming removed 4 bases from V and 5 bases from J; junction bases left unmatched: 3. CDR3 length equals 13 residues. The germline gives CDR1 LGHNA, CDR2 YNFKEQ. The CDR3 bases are TGTGCCAGCAGCCTCGGACAGGGGAACGAGCAGTACTTC. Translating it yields CASSLGQGNEQYF.